Listed below are T cell receptor beta chains from one sample, sequenced in a study of blood T cell repertoires in COVID-19. The table came from immunoSEQ multiplex PCR; TCRdb's copy has only in-frame clones and leaves some out. The sample shows approximately 290,000 clones, under 90% of them seen only once. The sequencing input was peripheral blood. The receptors derive from a woman aged 25 to 39 with COVID-19, enrolled during active disease. CDR3s include the opening cysteine and the closing phenylalanine or tryptophan. D genes are given only for firm matches. Size values are once, few and many counts, or a class for expanded clones, and some rows have none.

d_gene: TRBD2; j_gene: TRBJ2-1; v_gene: TRBV19; abundance: -; CDR3nt: TGTGCCAGTAGTACAGCGGGGTATTCCTACAATGAGCAGTTCTTC; CDR3aa: CASSTAGYSYNEQFF
d_gene: -; j_gene: TRBJ1-6; v_gene: TRBV6-5; abundance: once; CDR3nt: TGTGCCAGCAGTTACTCTCCGGGGGACGGACCCCTCCACTTT; CDR3aa: CASSYSPGDGPLHF
d_gene: -; j_gene: TRBJ1-2; v_gene: TRBV15; abundance: -; CDR3nt: TGTGCCACCAGCAGGGTTAGACATAGCGGGCCTTCTGGCTACACCTTC; CDR3aa: CATSRVRHSGPSGYTF
d_gene: TRBD2; j_gene: TRBJ2-3; v_gene: TRBV2; abundance: -; CDR3nt: TGTGCCAGCAAGACTAGCGGGGGGGATACGCAGTATTTT; CDR3aa: CASKTSGGDTQYF
d_gene: -; j_gene: TRBJ1-3; v_gene: TRBV7-9; abundance: -; CDR3nt: TGTGCCAGCAGCCTCTCGAGGAATGGAAACACCATATATTTT; CDR3aa: CASSLSRNGNTIYF
d_gene: -; j_gene: TRBJ2-1; v_gene: TRBV5-1; abundance: -; CDR3nt: TGCGCCAGCTTCAGTCGGACTTTCTCCTACAATGAGCAGTTCTTC; CDR3aa: CASFSRTFSYNEQFF
d_gene: -; j_gene: TRBJ1-2; v_gene: TRBV4-2; abundance: -; CDR3nt: TGTGCCAGCAGCCAAGATGTAAGGGGGTTAAATGGCTACACCTTC; CDR3aa: CASSQDVRGLNGYTF
d_gene: -; j_gene: TRBJ2-7; v_gene: TRBV29-1; abundance: -; CDR3nt: TGCAGCGTTGCTCTCTTGAGCTCCTACGAGCAGTACTTC; CDR3aa: CSVALLSSYEQYF
d_gene: TRBD1; j_gene: TRBJ2-5; v_gene: TRBV5-4; abundance: -; CDR3nt: TGTGCCAGCAGCCTAGGCAGGGGGCTACGAGAGACCCAGTACTTC; CDR3aa: CASSLGRGLRETQYF
d_gene: TRBD1; j_gene: TRBJ2-1; v_gene: TRBV5-6; abundance: few; CDR3nt: TGTGCCAGCAAAATAACAGGGGGCAATGAGCAGTTCTTC; CDR3aa: CASKITGGNEQFF
d_gene: -; j_gene: TRBJ2-7; v_gene: TRBV12-5; abundance: -; CDR3nt: TGTGCTAGTGGCCTTTCCGGGATCTCGTTAAGGAAGGGCGAGCAGTACTTC; CDR3aa: CASGLSGISLRKGEQYF
d_gene: TRBD1; j_gene: TRBJ1-6; v_gene: TRBV5-4; abundance: -; CDR3nt: TGTGCCAGCAGCACTGGGACAGGGACCTCACCCCTCCACTTT; CDR3aa: CASSTGTGTSPLHF
d_gene: TRBD2; j_gene: TRBJ2-3; v_gene: TRBV10-2; abundance: -; CDR3nt: TGCGCCAGCAGTGTATTAGCGGGGGCCCCCACAGATACGCAGTATTTT; CDR3aa: CASSVLAGAPTDTQYF
d_gene: -; j_gene: TRBJ2-7; v_gene: TRBV5-6; abundance: -; CDR3nt: TGTGCCAGCAGACTAGGACGGACCTACGAGCAGTACTTC; CDR3aa: CASRLGRTYEQYF